The clone carrying this T cell receptor (beta chain) occurred many times. Its antigen is undetermined. Germline CDR1 reads LNHNV; CDR2 reads YYDKDF (reference sequence). This CDR3 spans 15 amino acids. The junction had 9 bases not matched to a gene; V was cut back by 0 bases and J by 10 bases. This sample was included in a study of breast tumors, draining lymph nodes, adjacent tissues. Broader study findings: Tumor T cell lymph node origin was a supported hypothesis, not proven. Luminal-like breast cancer showed significantly greater tumor-nontumor repertoire similarity than basal-like breast cancer did. Most tumor T cells seemingly derive from lymph node, then expand in tumor.

MiXCR was run by TCRdb on the multiplex PCR reads, yielding one entry per CDR3 protein. This table has 21,000 or so distinct CDR3 sequences, roughly 41% appearing once. The sequencing sample was made of breast tumor tissue. The chain uses TRBV15 and TRBJ2-1, with TRBD2 matching 7 bases. The clonotype originates from a female donor with breast cancer. Some clones in this sample may be carry-over from other donors' samples. The CDR3 is CATSRDLGGGREQFF. In DNA form, the CDR3 reads TGTGCCACCAGCAGAGATCTCGGGGGAGGGCGCGAGCAGTTCTTC.